These T cell receptor beta chains were read from a single sample in a study of beta chain features in type 1 diabetes. Repertoires were generated with immunoSEQ multiplex PCR, while TCRdb's copy carries only in-frame clones and drops some. The table has 600,000 to 750,000 clones, around an eighth seen once. Sequenced sample: naive CD4+ T cells from blood. Every receptor here comes from a man younger than 40 with type 1 diabetes. Each CDR3 is given without its conserved first and last residue.

J gene: TRBJ1-2; V gene: TRBV27; CDR3 protein: ASSVFFLPETGLNYGYT
J gene: TRBJ2-7; V gene: TRBV7-8; CDR3 protein: ASSLVRGYEQY
J gene: TRBJ2-2; V gene: TRBV5-4; CDR3 protein: ASSIRDRGTGELF
J gene: TRBJ1-4; V gene: TRBV27; CDR3 protein: ASSSRGQNNEKLF
J gene: TRBJ1-2; V gene: TRBV21-1; CDR3 protein: ASSKGLPFDSRS
J gene: TRBJ2-6; V gene: TRBV2; CDR3 protein: ASTALGGIGANVLT
J gene: TRBJ1-6; V gene: TRBV6-1; CDR3 protein: AIGAKSRDSPLH
J gene: TRBJ2-7; V gene: TRBV10-3; CDR3 protein: AISDLQGLY
J gene: TRBJ1-2; V gene: TRBV18; CDR3 protein: ASSPPAGSYGYT
J gene: TRBJ2-7; V gene: TRBV6-6; CDR3 protein: ASSAGTGSYEQY
J gene: TRBJ2-1; V gene: TRBV14; CDR3 protein: ASSQGHYNEQF
J gene: TRBJ2-5; V gene: TRBV6-5; CDR3 protein: ASRTGGVGETQY
J gene: TRBJ1-2; V gene: TRBV4-2; CDR3 protein: ASRLVEQDLTYNYGYT
J gene: TRBJ2-7; V gene: TRBV4-2; CDR3 protein: ASSQALGLHEQY
J gene: TRBJ2-5; V gene: TRBV10-3; CDR3 protein: AISTGESGETQY
J gene: TRBJ1-2; V gene: TRBV4-1; CDR3 protein: ASSQGSSYYGYT
J gene: TRBJ2-5; V gene: TRBV15; CDR3 protein: ATSRETGETQY
J gene: TRBJ2-1; V gene: TRBV29-1; CDR3 protein: SGAASGGAAEQF
J gene: TRBJ2-1; V gene: TRBV9; CDR3 protein: ASSLQMGNEQF
J gene: TRBJ1-2; V gene: TRBV2; CDR3 protein: ASSEVSGTYGYT
J gene: TRBJ1-2; V gene: TRBV4-3; CDR3 protein: ASSQIPEGSYGGYT
J gene: TRBJ2-1; V gene: TRBV2; CDR3 protein: ASVSSSYNEQF
J gene: TRBJ2-5; V gene: TRBV20-1; CDR3 protein: SARGGQTQY
J gene: TRBJ2-2; V gene: TRBV7-2; CDR3 protein: ASSPNQGFTGELF
J gene: TRBJ2-5; V gene: TRBV6-5; CDR3 protein: ASSSPSGGAETQY
J gene: TRBJ1-2; V gene: TRBV7-8; CDR3 protein: ASSLGRLSNSGYT
J gene: TRBJ2-1; V gene: TRBV4-3; CDR3 protein: ASSPPGLAGGHEQF
J gene: TRBJ2-1; V gene: TRBV27; CDR3 protein: ASSFAFSYNEQF
J gene: TRBJ2-7; V gene: TRBV5-1; CDR3 protein: ASSLGLRGQGFHEQY
J gene: TRBJ1-1; V gene: TRBV5-1; CDR3 protein: ASSGGQENTEAF
J gene: TRBJ2-7; V gene: TRBV2; CDR3 protein: ASRRLAGAYEQY
J gene: TRBJ2-7; V gene: TRBV7-6; CDR3 protein: ASSLVAGLSYEQY
J gene: TRBJ1-1; V gene: TRBV29-1; CDR3 protein: SVNRGWDTEAF
J gene: TRBJ1-3; V gene: TRBV4-3; CDR3 protein: ASSQVMDGAWNTIY
J gene: TRBJ1-4; V gene: TRBV5-4; CDR3 protein: ASSLDGEKLF
J gene: TRBJ2-6; V gene: TRBV9; CDR3 protein: ASSVATRGLASGANVLT
J gene: TRBJ2-5; V gene: TRBV5-1; CDR3 protein: ASSFEEETQY
J gene: TRBJ2-6; V gene: TRBV29-1; CDR3 protein: SVAFGTGANVLT
J gene: TRBJ1-2; V gene: TRBV14; CDR3 protein: ASTQQGVDGYT
J gene: TRBJ2-7; V gene: TRBV6-6; CDR3 protein: ASSWKGAGGTYEQY
J gene: TRBJ2-1; V gene: TRBV25-1; CDR3 protein: ASQSGGQSYNEQF
J gene: TRBJ2-6; V gene: TRBV7-2; CDR3 protein: ASSKSRPAGANVLT
J gene: TRBJ2-7; V gene: TRBV20-1; CDR3 protein: SARRYEQY
J gene: TRBJ1-2; V gene: TRBV7-9; CDR3 protein: ASSLAQDGGYT
J gene: TRBJ1-2; V gene: TRBV4-2; CDR3 protein: ASSQFSTNYGYT
J gene: TRBJ2-3; V gene: TRBV10-3; CDR3 protein: AISGLAGGSEGTDTQY
J gene: TRBJ2-3; V gene: TRBV18; CDR3 protein: ASSPRLPEADTQY
J gene: TRBJ2-7; V gene: TRBV27; CDR3 protein: ASSLDRGTPLYEQY